Detailed here is one T cell receptor beta chain. No antigen is known for it. V was pared by 3 bases and J by 7 bases, with 11 bases of the junction left unmatched. The CDR3 runs to 17 residues. CDR1 and CDR2 (germline): LNHDA, SQIVND (reference sequence). The entry originates in a study of memory CD4+ T cells and cytomegalovirus serostatus. Findings and caveats of the study: About 40% of the roughly 160 known CMV-associated TCRbeta sequences appeared in CD4+ memory. Median bootstrapped AUC for CMV status was around 0.95 originally, just under 0.93 US-trained. Suggested: most of the CMV-linked TCR signature lies in CD4+ memory cells.

Clones were sequenced by immunoSEQ multiplex PCR, and TCRdb holds only the in-frame ones, with some missing. The sample has approximately 88,000 clones, roughly 80% seen once. The sort gate was single viable CD3+CD4+CD8-CD45RO+ cells for memory CD4+ T cells. CMV serostatus came from serum IgG against pp150, pp28, p38, p52. The clonotype was recovered from an adult in good health and CMV-seropositive. V usage is TRBV19 and J usage is TRBJ2-2; 10 bases align to TRBD1. Sample: memory CD4+ T cells from blood. CDR3 residues: CASSIEDPGTGVGELFF. The CDR3 nucleotides read TGTGCCAGTAGTATTGAAGACCCGGGGACAGGGGTCGGGGAGCTGTTTTTT.